This TCR beta chain derives from a study of T cell clones after liver transplantation. Trimming took 4 bases from V and 4 from J; bases not matched to a gene: 8. The CDR3 is made up of 16 amino acids. CDR1 and CDR2 (germline): SGHRS, YFSETQ. The assay was immunoSEQ multiplex PCR, and TCRdb's table has in-frame clones only and misses some. The data hold tens of thousands of clones, with about 91% observed a single time. The receptor's source is a human patient who received a liver transplant. A share of the T cells may be of graft donor origin. The rearrangement uses TRBV5-1 and TRBJ2-1, with 10 nucleotides matching TRBD2. This material consisted of CD4+ T cells from blood, taken roughly 25 months after liver transplant. CDR3 sequence reads: CASSPVPSGSYNEQFF. In DNA form, the CDR3 reads TGCGCCAGCAGCCCCGTTCCTAGCGGGAGTTACAATGAGCAGTTCTTC.